A selection of T cell receptor beta chains follows, all from one sample in a study of shared clonotypes between healthy human individuals. Profiled with immunoSEQ multiplex PCR; TCRdb holds only in-frame clones, not every one. The top ten hold 0.36% of the sample, which has around 2.5 million clones, approximately 93% seen once. The sample consisted of naive CD4+ T cells from PBMCs. These TCRs come from a man between 18 and 35 years old in good health. Some clones in this sample may be carry-over from other donors' samples. CDR3s include the opening cysteine and the closing phenylalanine or tryptophan. The D gene is left open where the match is weak. Expanded clones are given a class, and other clones once, few, many or no size at all.

V	D	size	J	length	DNA	CDR3
TRBV12-5	-	-	TRBJ2-3	15	TGTGCTAGTGGTGATAGCGGAGCTAGCACAGATACGCAGTATTTT	CASGDSGASTDTQYF
TRBV27	TRBD1	-	TRBJ2-1	14	TGTGCCAGCAGTTGGGACAGGCCCCTCAATGAGCAGTTCTTC	CASSWDRPLNEQFF
TRBV10-1	TRBD2	-	TRBJ2-1	17	TGCGCCAGCAGGGCCGGGACTAGCGGGGCCCCCCGGAATGAGCAGTTCTTC	CASRAGTSGAPRNEQFF
TRBV18	-	-	TRBJ2-7	16	TGTGCCAGCTCGCAAGAGGAGGGGACCGTTGGTTACGAGCAGTACTTC	CASSQEEGTVGYEQYF
TRBV7-2	-	few	TRBJ2-7	12	TGTGCCAGCAGCTTAAGGACCTACGAGCAGTACTTC	CASSLRTYEQYF
TRBV5-1	-	-	TRBJ2-2	16	TGCGCCAGCAGCTTGGACCCGCCTTCTTTAACCGGGGAGCTGTTTTTT	CASSLDPPSLTGELFF
TRBV7-7	-	-	TRBJ2-3	13	TGTGCCAGCAGCTTAGAGAGCACAGATACGCAGTATTTT	CASSLESTDTQYF
TRBV7-2	-	-	TRBJ2-4	17	TGTGCCAGCAGCCCTGGGGGGGGCACCTTAGCCAAAAACATTCAGTACTTC	CASSPGGGTLAKNIQYF
TRBV30	TRBD1	-	TRBJ2-5	13	TGTGCCTGGAGTGTTGGGGACAGGAAGACCCAGTACTTC	CAWSVGDRKTQYF
TRBV29-1	-	-	TRBJ2-4	12	TGCAGCGTGACGGCTTTAGGGAACATTCAGTACTTC	CSVTALGNIQYF
TRBV7-8	TRBD2	-	TRBJ2-7	14	TGTGCCAGCAGCTTACCGGGACTAGCAAGCGAGCAGTACTTC	CASSLPGLASEQYF
TRBV11-3	-	few	TRBJ2-2	14	TGTGCCAGCAGCTTAGTCCCCCGTGGCGGGGAGCTGTTTTTT	CASSLVPRGGELFF
TRBV28	TRBD1	-	TRBJ1-5	15	TGTGCCAGCAGTTCCGACAGGGTCGGGAATCAGCCCCAGCATTTT	CASSSDRVGNQPQHF
TRBV28	-	-	TRBJ2-3	12	TGTGCCAGCAGCTCTCGAGCAGATACGCAGTATTTT	CASSSRADTQYF
TRBV7-2	-	few	TRBJ2-7	13	TGTGCCAGCAGTCCGGGACGGTCCTACGAGCAGTACTTC	CASSPGRSYEQYF
TRBV7-8	TRBD1	-	TRBJ1-5	13	TGTGCCAGCAGCTCGGACAGGGTTCAGCCCCAGCATTTT	CASSSDRVQPQHF
TRBV7-9	TRBD2	-	TRBJ2-2	17	TGTGCCAGCAGCCACGGGGGGACTAGCGGGAGGACCGGGGAGCTGTTTTTT	CASSHGGTSGRTGELFF
TRBV10-3	-	-	TRBJ2-1	15	TGTGCCATCAGTGAACAGGAGACAGGATACAATGAGCAGTTCTTC	CAISEQETGYNEQFF
TRBV5-8	-	-	TRBJ1-4	15	TGTGCCAGCAGCTCCCGGGCCTTCCGAGATGAAAAACTGTTTTTT	CASSSRAFRDEKLFF
TRBV5-4	-	-	TRBJ2-5	15	TGTGCCAGCAGCTCCCAGGGGTGGTTTTTGGAGACCCAGTACTTC	CASSSQGWFLETQYF
TRBV29-1	-	-	TRBJ2-5	15	TGCAGCGGTGACCATCCCCGGTCGTCCGGGGGGACCCAGTACTTC	CSGDHPRSSGGTQYF
TRBV5-1	-	-	TRBJ2-1	14	TGCGCCAGCAGCTTGTTCACAGGTCAAGGGGAGCAGTTCTTC	CASSLFTGQGEQFF
TRBV5-6	-	once	TRBJ2-1	17	TGTGCCAGCAGCTTGCGATTAGGAACTTTACCTTACAATGAGCAGTTCTTC	CASSLRLGTLPYNEQFF
TRBV9	TRBD2	once	TRBJ2-3	16	TGTGCCAGCAGCGTAGGGGAGGGGACGGGCACAGATACGCAGTATTTT	CASSVGEGTGTDTQYF
TRBV5-6	-	-	TRBJ1-6	14	TGTGCCAGCAGCTGGGGAGTGTATAATTCACCCCTCCACTTT	CASSWGVYNSPLHF
TRBV18	TRBD1	-	TRBJ2-3	17	TGTGCCAGCTCACCCGCGATCCAGGGGGCTTCCACAGATACGCAGTATTTT	CASSPAIQGASTDTQYF
TRBV28	TRBD2	-	TRBJ2-1	15	TGTGCCAGCTACGGGCTAGCGGGAGTTTTTGATGAGCAGTTCTTC	CASYGLAGVFDEQFF
TRBV5-1	-	-	TRBJ2-2	14	TGCGCCAGCAGAGGCCAGGGGAACACCGGGGAGCTGTTTTTT	CASRGQGNTGELFF